The subject of this entry is one TCR beta chain. V lost 2 bases to trimming and J lost 1 base; unmatched junction nucleotides: 3. The CDR3 has 16 amino acids. Looked up from germline, CDR1 is MNHNS and CDR2 is SASEGT. This specimen belongs to a study of blood T cell repertoires in COVID-19. Study at large: Sites across the United States, Italy and Spain contributed samples from acute and convalescent COVID-19. PBMCs, B-cell-depleted T cells, or T cells provided the cDNA or gDNA that made up the material.

Under the authors' procedure: By means of reference gene primer amplification, nucleated cell counts were estimated. The data were produced by immunoSEQ multiplex PCR, yet TCRdb's version contains in-frame clones alone and is incomplete. The D gene and trimming were derived from the DNA, and the V and J assignments and clone size from that table. The table includes around 72,000 clones, about 84% detected once. This chain links TRBV6-1 with TRBJ2-2; 8 bases align to TRBD1. The sequence was obtained from a woman aged 60-75 years with acute or convalescent COVID-19. The sample consisted of peripheral blood. CDR3 loop: CASSEYDRGNTGELFF. The CDR3 coding sequence is TGTGCCAGCAGTGAATACGACAGGGGGAACACCGGGGAGCTGTTTTTT.